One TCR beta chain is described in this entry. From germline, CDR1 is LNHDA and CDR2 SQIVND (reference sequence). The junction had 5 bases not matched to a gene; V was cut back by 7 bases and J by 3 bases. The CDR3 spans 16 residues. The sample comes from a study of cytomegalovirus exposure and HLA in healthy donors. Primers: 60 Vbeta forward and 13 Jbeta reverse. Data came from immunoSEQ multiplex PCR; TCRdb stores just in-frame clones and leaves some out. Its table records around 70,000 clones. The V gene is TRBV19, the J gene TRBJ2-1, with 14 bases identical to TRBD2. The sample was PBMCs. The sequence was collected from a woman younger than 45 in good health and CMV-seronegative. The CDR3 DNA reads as TGTGCCAGTACCCGAGGGACTAGCGGGAGCTACAATGAGCAGTTCTTC. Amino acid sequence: CASTRGTSGSYNEQFF.